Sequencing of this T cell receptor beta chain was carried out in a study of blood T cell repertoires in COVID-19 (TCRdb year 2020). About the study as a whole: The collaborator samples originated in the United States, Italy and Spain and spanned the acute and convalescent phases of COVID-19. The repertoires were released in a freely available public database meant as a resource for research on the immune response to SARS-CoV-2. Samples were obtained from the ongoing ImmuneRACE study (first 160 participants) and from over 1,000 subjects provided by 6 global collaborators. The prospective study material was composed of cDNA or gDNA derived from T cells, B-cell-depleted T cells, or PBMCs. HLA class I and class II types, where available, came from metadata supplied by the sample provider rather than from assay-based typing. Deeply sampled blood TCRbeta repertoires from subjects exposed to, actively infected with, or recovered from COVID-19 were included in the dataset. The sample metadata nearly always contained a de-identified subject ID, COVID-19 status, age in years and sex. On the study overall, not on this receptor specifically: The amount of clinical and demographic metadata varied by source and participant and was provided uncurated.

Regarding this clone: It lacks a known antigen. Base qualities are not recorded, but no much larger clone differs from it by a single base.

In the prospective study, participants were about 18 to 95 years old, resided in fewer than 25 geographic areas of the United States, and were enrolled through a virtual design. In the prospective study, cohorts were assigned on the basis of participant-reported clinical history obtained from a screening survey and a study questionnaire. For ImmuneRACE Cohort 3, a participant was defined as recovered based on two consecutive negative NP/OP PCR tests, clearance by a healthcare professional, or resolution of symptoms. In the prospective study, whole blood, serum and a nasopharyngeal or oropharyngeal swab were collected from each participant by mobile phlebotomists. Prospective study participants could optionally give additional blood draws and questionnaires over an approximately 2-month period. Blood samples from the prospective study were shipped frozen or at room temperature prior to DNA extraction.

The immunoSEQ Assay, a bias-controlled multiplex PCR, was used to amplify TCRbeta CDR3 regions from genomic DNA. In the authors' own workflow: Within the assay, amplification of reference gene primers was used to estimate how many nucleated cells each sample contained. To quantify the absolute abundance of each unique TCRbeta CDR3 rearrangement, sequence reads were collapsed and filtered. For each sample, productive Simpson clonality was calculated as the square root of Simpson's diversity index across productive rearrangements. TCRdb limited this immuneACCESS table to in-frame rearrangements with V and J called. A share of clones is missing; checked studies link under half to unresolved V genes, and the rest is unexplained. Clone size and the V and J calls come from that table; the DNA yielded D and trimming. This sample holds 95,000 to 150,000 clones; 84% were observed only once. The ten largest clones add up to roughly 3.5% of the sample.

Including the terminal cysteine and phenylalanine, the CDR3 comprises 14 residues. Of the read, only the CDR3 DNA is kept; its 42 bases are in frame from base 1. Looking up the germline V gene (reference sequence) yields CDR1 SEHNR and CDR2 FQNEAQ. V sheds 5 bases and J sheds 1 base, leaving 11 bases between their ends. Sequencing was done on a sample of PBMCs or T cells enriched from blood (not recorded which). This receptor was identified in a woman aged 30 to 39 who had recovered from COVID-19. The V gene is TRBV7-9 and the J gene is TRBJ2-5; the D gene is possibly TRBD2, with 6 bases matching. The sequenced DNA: TGTGCCAGCAGCACCAGGACTACCCAAGAGACCCAGTACTTC. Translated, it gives CASSTRTTQETQYF.